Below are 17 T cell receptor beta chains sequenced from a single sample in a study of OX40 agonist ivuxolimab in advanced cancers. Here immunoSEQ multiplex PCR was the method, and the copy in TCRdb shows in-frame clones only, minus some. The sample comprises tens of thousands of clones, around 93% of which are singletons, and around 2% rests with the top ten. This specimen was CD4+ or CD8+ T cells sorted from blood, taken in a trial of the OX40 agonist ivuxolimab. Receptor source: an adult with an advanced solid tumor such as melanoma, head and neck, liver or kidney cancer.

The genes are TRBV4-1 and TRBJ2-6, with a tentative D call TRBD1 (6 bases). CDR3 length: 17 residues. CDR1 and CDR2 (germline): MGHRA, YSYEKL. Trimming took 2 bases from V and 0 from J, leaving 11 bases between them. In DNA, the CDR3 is TGCGCCAGCAGCCAACAGGGGACAAACTCTGGGGCCAACGTCCTGACTTTC. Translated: CASSQQGTNSGANVLTF.

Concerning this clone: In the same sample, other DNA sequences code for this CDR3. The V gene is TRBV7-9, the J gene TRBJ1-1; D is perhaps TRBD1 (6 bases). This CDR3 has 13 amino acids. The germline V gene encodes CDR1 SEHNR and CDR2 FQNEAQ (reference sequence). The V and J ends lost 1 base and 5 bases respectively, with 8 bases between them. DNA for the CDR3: TGTGCCAGCAGCTTAGAGCAGGGGACTGAAGCTTTCTTT. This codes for CASSLEQGTEAFF. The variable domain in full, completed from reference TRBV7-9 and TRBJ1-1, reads DTGVSQNPRHKITKRGQNVTFRCDPISEHNRLYWYRQTLGQGPEFLTYFQNEAQLEKSRLLSDRFSAERPKGSFSTLEIQRTEQGDSAMYLCASSLEQGTEAFFGQGTRLTVV.

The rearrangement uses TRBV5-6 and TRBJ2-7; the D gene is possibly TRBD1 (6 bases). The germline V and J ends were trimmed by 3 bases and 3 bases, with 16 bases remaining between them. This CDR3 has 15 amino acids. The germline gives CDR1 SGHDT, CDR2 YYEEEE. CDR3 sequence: CASSSDRSPLYEQYF. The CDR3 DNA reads TGTGCCAGCAGCTCCGACAGGTCCCCTCTCTACGAGCAGTACTTC.

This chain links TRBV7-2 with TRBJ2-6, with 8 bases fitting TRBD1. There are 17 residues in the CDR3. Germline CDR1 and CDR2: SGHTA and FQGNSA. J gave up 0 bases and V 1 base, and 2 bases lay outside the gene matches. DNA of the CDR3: TGTGCCAGCAGCTTAGTGGGGACAGGCTCTGGGGCCAACGTCCTGACTTTC. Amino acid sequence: CASSLVGTGSGANVLTF.

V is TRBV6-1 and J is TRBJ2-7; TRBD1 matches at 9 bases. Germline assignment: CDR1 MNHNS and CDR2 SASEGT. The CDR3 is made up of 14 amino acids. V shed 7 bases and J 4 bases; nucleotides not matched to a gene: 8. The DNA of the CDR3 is TGTGCCAGCACCTCGACAGGGGGAAGATACGAGCAGTACTTC. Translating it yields CASTSTGGRYEQYF.

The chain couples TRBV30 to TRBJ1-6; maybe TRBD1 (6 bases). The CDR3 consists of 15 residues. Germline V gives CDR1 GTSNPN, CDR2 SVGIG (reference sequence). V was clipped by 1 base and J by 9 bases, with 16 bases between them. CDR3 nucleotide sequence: TGTGCCTGGAGTGCCCAATTGGGAGGGGGTTCACCCCTCCACTTT. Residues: CAWSAQLGGGSPLHF.

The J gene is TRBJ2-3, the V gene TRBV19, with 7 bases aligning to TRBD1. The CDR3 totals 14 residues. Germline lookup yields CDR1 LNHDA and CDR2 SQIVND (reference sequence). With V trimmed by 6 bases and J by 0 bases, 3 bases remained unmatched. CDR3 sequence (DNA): TGTGCCAGTAGCCCGGGACAGAGCACAGATACGCAGTATTTT. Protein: CASSPGQSTDTQYF.

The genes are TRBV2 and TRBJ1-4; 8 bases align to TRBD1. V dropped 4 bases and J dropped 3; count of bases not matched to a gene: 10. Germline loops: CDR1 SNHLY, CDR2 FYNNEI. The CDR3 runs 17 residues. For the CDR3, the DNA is TGTGCCAGCAGTGCGGGAAGGCAGGGGGCAGCTAATGAAAAACTGTTTTTT. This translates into CASSAGRQGAANEKLFF.

The CDR3 DNA follows: TGTGCCAGCAGCTTGGCCTTCCGGACAGAAGCGAACTATGGCTACACCTTC. It codes for CASSLAFRTEANYGYTF. The chain uses TRBV5-6 and TRBJ1-2, with D possibly being TRBD1 (6 bases). The V end lost 0 bases, the J end lost 2 bases, and 17 bases lay between the germline ends. CDR1 and CDR2 (germline): SGHDT, YYEEEE. This CDR3 is 17 amino acids long.

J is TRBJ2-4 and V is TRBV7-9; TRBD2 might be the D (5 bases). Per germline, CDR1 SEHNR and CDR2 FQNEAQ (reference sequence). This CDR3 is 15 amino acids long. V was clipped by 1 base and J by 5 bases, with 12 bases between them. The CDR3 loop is CASSLGGWFENIQYF. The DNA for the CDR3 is TGTGCCAGCAGCTTAGGCGGGTGGTTTGAAAACATTCAGTACTTC.

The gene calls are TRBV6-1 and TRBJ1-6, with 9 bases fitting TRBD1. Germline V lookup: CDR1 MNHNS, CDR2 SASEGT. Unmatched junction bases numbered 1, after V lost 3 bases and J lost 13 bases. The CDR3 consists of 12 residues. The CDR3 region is CASSDGTGPLHF. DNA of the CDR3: TGTGCCAGCAGTGATGGGACAGGGCCCCTCCACTTT.

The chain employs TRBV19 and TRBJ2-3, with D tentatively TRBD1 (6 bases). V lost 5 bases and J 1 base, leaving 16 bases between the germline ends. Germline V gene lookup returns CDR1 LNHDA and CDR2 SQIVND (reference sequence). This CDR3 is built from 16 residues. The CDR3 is CASSLRQAVGTDTQYF. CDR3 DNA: TGTGCCAGTAGTCTTAGACAGGCCGTCGGCACAGATACGCAGTATTTT.

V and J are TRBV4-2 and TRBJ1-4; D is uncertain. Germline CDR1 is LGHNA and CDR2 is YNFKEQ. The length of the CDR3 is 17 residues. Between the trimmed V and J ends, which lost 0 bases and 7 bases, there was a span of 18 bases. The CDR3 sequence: CASSQDSYELSGEKLFF. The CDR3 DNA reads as TGTGCCAGCAGCCAAGACTCATACGAACTCTCAGGTGAAAAACTGTTTTTT.

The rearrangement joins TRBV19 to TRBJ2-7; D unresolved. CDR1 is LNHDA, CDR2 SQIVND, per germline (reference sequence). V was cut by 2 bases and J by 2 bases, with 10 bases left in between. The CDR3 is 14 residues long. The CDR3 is CASSITPLTYEQYF. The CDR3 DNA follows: TGTGCCAGTAGTATAACACCTTTGACCTACGAGCAGTACTTC.

CDR3 nucleotides: TGTGCCAGCAGCAAAGGTGGGTCCCAAGAGACCCAGTACTTC. This gives the protein CASSKGGSQETQYF. This chain links TRBV21-1 with TRBJ2-5. TRBV21-1 is flagged as a pseudogene. The CDR3 length is 14 residues.

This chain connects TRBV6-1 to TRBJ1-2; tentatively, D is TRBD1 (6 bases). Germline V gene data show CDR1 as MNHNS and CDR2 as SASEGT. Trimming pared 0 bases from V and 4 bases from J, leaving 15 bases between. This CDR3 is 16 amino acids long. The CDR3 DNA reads TGTGCCAGCAGTGAAGCCAACAACCAGGGGAGCTATGGCTACACCTTC. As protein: CASSEANNQGSYGYTF.

The CDR3 DNA is TGTGCCAGCAGCCCAGGACAGGGACTTCCCCTTTATGGCTACACCTTC. Translating it yields CASSPGQGLPLYGYTF. V usage is TRBV28 and J usage is TRBJ1-2; 8 bases align to TRBD1. Germline trimming cut 6 bases from V and 5 bases from J; bases unmatched to any gene: 14. Germline-derived CDR1 and CDR2 are MDHEN and SYDVKM. The CDR3 sequence is 16 residues long.